These T cell receptor beta chains were read from a single sample in a study of T cells expressing NK-cell markers. TCRdb reprocessed the 5' RACE reads and keeps a single row for each CDR3 protein, giving no DNA. The sample holds 500,000 to 600,000 distinct CDR3 sequences. Sequencing used blood T cells: a sorted CD56 or NKG2C T cell subset, CD4+ or CD8+ T cells, or bulk PBMC T cells (not recorded which). The receptors were gathered from a man aged 18-30 years in good health. The CDR3 runs from the conserved cysteine through the conserved F or W.

j_call | v_call | cdr3_aa
TRBJ2-1 | TRBV20-1 | CSASFASGRINEQFF
TRBJ1-3 | TRBV4-1 | CASSQDRRDRGFGNTIYF
TRBJ2-1 | TRBV24-1 | CATSRGKIEQFF
TRBJ2-1 | TRBV6-2/TRBV6-3 | CASKSARVGNEQFF
TRBJ2-5 | TRBV20-1 | CSAQGGAAQETQYF
TRBJ1-2 | TRBV5-1 | CASSLDPGRGYTF
TRBJ2-7 | TRBV5-1 | CASSLRRDRGPYEQYF
TRBJ1-1 | TRBV12-3/TRBV12-4 | CASINDRVGDTEAFF
TRBJ2-1 | TRBV29-1 | CSVVSGHDYSYNEQFF
TRBJ2-6 | TRBV2 | CASSGTGAGANVLTF
TRBJ2-1 | TRBV5-1 | CASSPPSTSGGWGQQFF
TRBJ2-2 | TRBV5-6 | CASSLEEGAGELFF
TRBJ2-4 | TRBV14 | CASSQGRTLLAKNIQYF
TRBJ2-6 | TRBV12-3/TRBV12-4 | CASSFDRGLGGANVLTF
TRBJ1-4 | TRBV12-3/TRBV12-4 | CASSLSTVGEGKLFF
TRBJ2-5 | TRBV2 | CASSPAQETQYF
TRBJ2-7 | TRBV7-2 | CASSLDAVGSSYEQYF
TRBJ2-1 | TRBV12-3/TRBV12-4 | CASSLAPGVEQFF
TRBJ2-7 | TRBV27 | CASSWRGSNEQYF
TRBJ2-2 | TRBV14 | CASSPRLGLAVTGELFF
TRBJ2-6 | TRBV10-3 | CAIRGQGGHSGANVLTF
TRBJ2-1 | TRBV6-1 | CASSRPSAYNEQFF
TRBJ2-7 | TRBV23-1 | CASSPTETYEQYF
TRBJ2-7 | TRBV12-3/TRBV12-4 | CASSQFLDNSYEQYF
TRBJ1-6 | TRBV7-9 | CATGGDSYNSPLHF
TRBJ2-7 | TRBV5-1 | CASSLDKYRGQTYEQYF
TRBJ2-7 | TRBV6-5 | CASIRRGGQKNEQYF
TRBJ2-1 | TRBV11-3 | CASSLDTREQFF
TRBJ1-2 | TRBV20-1 | CSAPSQNYGYTF
TRBJ2-7 | TRBV30 | CAWTLWAGHEQYF
TRBJ2-7 | TRBV7-9 | CASSSGQGAKSYEQYF
TRBJ1-1 | TRBV7-8 | CASSLATGTEAFF
TRBJ2-7 | TRBV28 | CASSLSGRVPVYEQYF
TRBJ2-4 | TRBV19 | CASSIVAGGAGNIQYF
TRBJ2-5 | TRBV20-1 | CSASPTPGRGSGRWETQYF
TRBJ2-1 | TRBV7-3 | CASSLSLLAPHNEQFF
TRBJ2-2 | TRBV11-2 | CASSSTSGRPSGTGELFF